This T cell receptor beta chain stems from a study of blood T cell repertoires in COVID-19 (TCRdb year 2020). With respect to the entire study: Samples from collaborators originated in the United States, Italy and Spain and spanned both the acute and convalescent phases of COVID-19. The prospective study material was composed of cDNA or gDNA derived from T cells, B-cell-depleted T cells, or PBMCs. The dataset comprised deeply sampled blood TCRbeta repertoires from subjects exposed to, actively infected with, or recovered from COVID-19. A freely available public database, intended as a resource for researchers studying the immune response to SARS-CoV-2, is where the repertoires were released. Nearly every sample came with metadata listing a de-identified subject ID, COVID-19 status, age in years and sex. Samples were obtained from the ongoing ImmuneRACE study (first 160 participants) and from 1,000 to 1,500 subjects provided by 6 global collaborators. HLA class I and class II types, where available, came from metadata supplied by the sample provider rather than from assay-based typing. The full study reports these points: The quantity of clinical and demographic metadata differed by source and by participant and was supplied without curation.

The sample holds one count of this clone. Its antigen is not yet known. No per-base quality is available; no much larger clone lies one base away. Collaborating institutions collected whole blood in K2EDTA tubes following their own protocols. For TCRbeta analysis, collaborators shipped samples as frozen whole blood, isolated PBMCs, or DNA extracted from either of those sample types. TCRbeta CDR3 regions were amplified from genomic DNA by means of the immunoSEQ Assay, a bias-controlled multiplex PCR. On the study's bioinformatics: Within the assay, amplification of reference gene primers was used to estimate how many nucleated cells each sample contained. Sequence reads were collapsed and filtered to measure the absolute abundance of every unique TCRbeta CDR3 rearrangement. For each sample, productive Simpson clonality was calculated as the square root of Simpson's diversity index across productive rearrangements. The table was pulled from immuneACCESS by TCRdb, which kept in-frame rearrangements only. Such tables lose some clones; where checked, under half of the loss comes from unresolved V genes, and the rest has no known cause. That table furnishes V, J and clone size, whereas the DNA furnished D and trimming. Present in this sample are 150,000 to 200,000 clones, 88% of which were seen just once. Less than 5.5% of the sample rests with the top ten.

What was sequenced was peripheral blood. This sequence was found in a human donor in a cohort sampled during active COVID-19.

CDR3 reads: CASSRDNYQTGGFSYEQYF. The DNA reads as follows: TGTGCCAGCAGCCGCGACAACTACCAGACAGGGGGATTCTCCTACGAGCAGTACTTC. The chain employs TRBV7-8 and TRBJ2-7; TRBD1 fits 9 bases in the junction. Looking up the germline V gene yields CDR1 SGHVS and CDR2 FQNEAQ. Including cysteine and phenylalanine, the CDR3 has 19 amino acids. Only CDR3 DNA is held: 57 bases, read in frame from base 1. Ends trimmed: V by 5 bases, J by 0 bases; bases unmatched to a gene: 17.